This T cell receptor (beta chain) was obtained from a study of blood T cells in healthy people across ages. Study-wide results and limits: It was held that the diversity estimates obtained from one million T cells were underestimates. In the absence of known donor CMV status, changes in expanded clonotypes were possibly confounded.

There are a few counts of this clonotype. Antigen unknown. Combining a sample-barcoded 5' primer with a J-beta primer mix, a second PCR ran for roughly 7 to 11 cycles. MiXCR, run by TCRdb on the 5' RACE reads, gives a single entry per CDR3 protein. This table has about 1.6 million distinct CDR3 sequences, 34% appearing once. Each donor gave around 9.6 milliliters of peripheral blood. A minimum of 6 million PBMCs was isolated per sample. Germline CDR1 reads SEHNR; CDR2 reads FQNEAQ (reference sequence). CDR3 length equals 18 residues. With V trimmed by 6 bases and J by 6 bases, 13 bases remained unmatched.

The material sequenced was blood. This sequence originates from a woman aged 25 to 39 in good health. This sequence joins TRBV7-9 and TRBJ2-3; 15 positions agree with TRBD2. In nucleotides, the CDR3 is TGTGCCAGCAGTCGACCGGGACTAGCGGGAGGAATTGTGGATACGCAGTATTTT. Encoded protein: CASSRPGLAGGIVDTQYF.